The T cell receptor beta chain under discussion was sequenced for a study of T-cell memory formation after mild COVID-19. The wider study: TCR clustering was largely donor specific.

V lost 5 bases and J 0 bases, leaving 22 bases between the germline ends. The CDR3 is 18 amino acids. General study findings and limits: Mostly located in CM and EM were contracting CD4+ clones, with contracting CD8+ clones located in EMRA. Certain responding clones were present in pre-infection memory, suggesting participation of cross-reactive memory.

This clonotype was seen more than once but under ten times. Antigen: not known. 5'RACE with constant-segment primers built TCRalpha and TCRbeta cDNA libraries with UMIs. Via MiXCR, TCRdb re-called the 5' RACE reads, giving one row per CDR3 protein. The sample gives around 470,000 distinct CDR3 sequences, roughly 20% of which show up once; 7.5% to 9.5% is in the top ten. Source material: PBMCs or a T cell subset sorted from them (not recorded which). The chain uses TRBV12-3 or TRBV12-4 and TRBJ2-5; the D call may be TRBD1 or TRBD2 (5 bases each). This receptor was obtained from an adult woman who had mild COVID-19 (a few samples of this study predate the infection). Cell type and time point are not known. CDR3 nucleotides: TGTGCCAGCAGTCAGAGGGCTACAGGCTACATTAACCAAGAGACCCAGTACTTC. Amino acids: CASSQRATGYINQETQYF.